This T cell receptor beta chain is from a study of chemoradiotherapy in HPV16-positive cancers. About the research overall: Candidate HPV-specific T-cell clones and common TCR motifs came from functional assays in two HPV16-positive patients. Broader study findings: During treatment, candidate HPV-specific clones and E7-related motifs expanded in tumor.

Germline V lookup: CDR1 GTSNPN, CDR2 SVGIG (reference sequence). V lost 0 bases, J lost 5 bases, and 8 bases stayed unmatched. The CDR3 loop spans 15 amino acids. As for this clone: Its specificity is unknown.

Clones were sequenced by immunoSEQ multiplex PCR, and TCRdb holds only the in-frame ones, with some missing. The table records just under 8,000 clones, about 67% of them present only once. The sequence came from a human donor with HPV-associated anogenital cancer. Sampling was done from a patient who underwent chemoradiotherapy. V and J are TRBV30 and TRBJ2-5; 8 positions agree with TRBD2. The CDR3: CAWSVLGGARETQYF. CDR3 coding DNA: TGTGCCTGGAGTGTACTCGGGGGGGCCCGGGAGACCCAGTACTTC.